These 10 T cell receptor beta chains were sequenced from one sample in a study of shared clonotypes between healthy human individuals. Method: immunoSEQ multiplex PCR; TCRdb's copy keeps in-frame clones and lacks some. The top ten hold 0.89% of the sample, which has approximately 1,000,000 clones, approximately 75% seen once. Input material: memory CD4+ T cells from PBMCs. Subset noted: CD45RA-negative fraction. Receptor source: a man between 18 and 35 years old in good health. Some clones in this sample may be carry-over from other donors' samples.

The rearrangement uses TRBV5-1 and TRBJ1-5; a weak D match, TRBD1 (6 bases). The germline V and J ends were trimmed by 2 bases and 7 bases, with 13 bases remaining between them. The CDR3 is 14 residues long. Germline-derived CDR1 and CDR2 are SGHRS and YFSETQ. This chain's CDR3 is CASSFRVGGQPQHF. CDR3 DNA: TGCGCCAGCAGCTTCAGGGTAGGGGGACAGCCCCAGCATTTT. Variable domain in full (rest from reference TRBV5-1 and TRBJ1-5): KAGVTQTPRYLIKTRGQQVTLSCSPISGHRSVSWYQQTPGQGLQFLFEYFSETQRNKGNFPGRFSGRQFSNSRSEMNVSTLELGDSALYLCASSFRVGGQPQHFGDGTRLSIL.

With respect to this clone: This sample also contains other DNA sequences that code for the same CDR3. The chain couples TRBV7-9 to TRBJ2-5; 7 positions agree with TRBD2. Germline CDR1 and CDR2: SEHNR and FQNEAQ (reference sequence). V gave up 3 bases and J gave up 5 bases; unmatched junction bases: 3. The CDR3 covers 13 residues. The CDR3 loop is CASSLTGGETQYF. CDR3 DNA sequence: TGTGCCAGCAGCTTGACGGGGGGTGAGACCCAGTACTTC.

This clone occurred once. A junction end diverges from the germline sequence, so it may reflect a read error. Other DNA sequences in the same sample also yield this CDR3. This chain uses TRBV2 with TRBJ1-1; D gene ambiguous. CDR1 and CDR2 from the germline V gene are SNHLY and FYNNEI. The CDR3 length is 12 residues. The CDR3 DNA reads as TGCGCCAGCAGTAACCACAGAACTGAAGCTTTCTTT. Encoded protein: CASSNHRTEAFF.

The J gene is TRBJ2-1, the V gene TRBV29-1; D is possibly TRBD2 (5 bases). The germline V and J ends were trimmed by 7 bases and 0 bases, with 22 bases remaining between them. The germline V gene has CDR1 SQVTM and CDR2 ANQGSEA. This CDR3 region has 17 residues. The CDR3 protein is CSAQLRRGSSSYNEQFF. The CDR3 region has the DNA TGCAGCGCCCAATTGCGACGGGGATCTAGCTCCTACAATGAGCAGTTCTTC.

The chain employs TRBV9 and TRBJ2-1; 11 nucleotides line up with TRBD2. The germline V gene encodes CDR1 SGDLS and CDR2 YYNGEE. V trimming: 2 bases; J trimming: 2 bases; junction bases outside the gene matches: 3. This CDR3 has 16 amino acids. This CDR3 is CASSVTGLAAYNEQFF. The CDR3 coding sequence is TGTGCCAGCAGCGTTACGGGACTAGCGGCCTACAATGAGCAGTTCTTC.

V gene TRBV4-1 combines with J gene TRBJ1-2, with D uncertain. This CDR3 is 18 amino acids long. V lost 0 bases to trimming and J lost 5 bases, with 22 bases between them. In germline, CDR1 is MGHRA, CDR2 YSYEKL. The CDR3 spells CASSQEGGVGSPRYGYTF. CDR3 in DNA: TGCGCCAGCAGCCAAGAGGGAGGAGTCGGGAGCCCGAGGTATGGCTACACCTTC.

This clone appeared once. Additional DNA sequences in this sample encode the identical CDR3. The chain links TRBV5-1 to TRBJ2-5; D gene uncertain. The V and J ends lost 4 bases and 2 bases respectively, with 9 bases between them. CDR1 is SGHRS, CDR2 YFSETQ, per germline. The CDR3 runs to 13 residues. The DNA of the CDR3 is TGCGCCAGCAGCCCCGGTCAACAAGAGACCCAGTACTTC. Protein sequence: CASSPGQQETQYF.

This clone was picked up one time. This clone may be a read error of a much larger clone one base away. The chain joins TRBV7-9 to TRBJ2-5, with 12 nucleotides matching TRBD1. This CDR3 has 15 amino acids. J was trimmed by 1 base and V by 3 bases; bases with no gene match: 0. From germline, CDR1 is SEHNR and CDR2 FQNEAQ (reference sequence). CDR3 residues: CASSLGQGAQETQYF. The DNA for the CDR3 is TGTGCCAGCAGCTTGGGACAGGGGGCCCAAGAGACCCAGTACTTC.

Details on this clone: This may be a read error, as it is one base from a much larger clone. Other DNA sequences in the same sample also yield this CDR3. The J gene is TRBJ2-7, the V gene TRBV6-5; tentatively, D is TRBD2 (7 bases). From germline, CDR1 is MNHEY and CDR2 SVGAGI. The CDR3 is 15 residues long. CDR3 amino acids: CASSYSGGGLYEQYF. CDR3 in DNA: TGTGCCAGCAGTTACTCTGGGGGGGGCTTATACGAGCAGTACTTT.

This rearrangement joins TRBV7-8 to TRBJ1-5; 7 positions match TRBD1. Germline values: CDR1 SGHVS, CDR2 FQNEAQ. CDR3 size: 15 residues. V shed 2 bases, J shed 6 bases, and the junction held 7 bases outside the gene matches. Here the CDR3 DNA reads TGTGCCAGCAGCTTAAGTCGCCAGGGGGGTCAGCCCCAGCATTTT. Translating gives CASSLSRQGGQPQHF.